Shown below are 13 T cell receptor beta chains from a single sample sequenced in a study of T cell responses to AZD1222 COVID-19 vaccine. Repertoires were generated with immunoSEQ multiplex PCR, while TCRdb's copy carries only in-frame clones and drops some. The sample holds about 120,000 clones, approximately 87% seen once. The sequenced sample was peripheral blood, obtained on day 0 of AZD1222 vaccination. These TCRs come from an adult in good health.

This CDR3 is CASSVRTGETQYF. For the CDR3, the DNA is TGTGCCAGCAGCGTTCGGACCGGAGAGACCCAGTACTTC. The V call is TRBV9, the J call TRBJ2-5; D unclear. V lost 2 bases and J lost 4, with 9 bases in between. The CDR3 sequence is 13 residues long. Germline values: CDR1 SGDLS, CDR2 YYNGEE.

The V gene is TRBV5-1, the J gene TRBJ2-2, with D perhaps given as TRBD1 or TRBD2 (6 bases each). This CDR3 region has 19 residues. Germline CDR1 SGHRS, CDR2 YFSETQ. Trimming removed 5 bases from V and 8 bases from J, with 31 bases in between. CDR3 bases: TGCGCCAGCAGAGGTGGCAGGGGAGGTTCCCCCCAACAGTTAGGGGAGCTGTTTTTT. As protein: CASRGGRGGSPQQLGELFF.

The chain carries TRBV5-1 and TRBJ2-7; TRBD1 aligns across 10 bases. V shed 5 bases, J shed 5 bases, and the junction held 4 bases outside the gene matches. Germline V gene data show CDR1 as SGHRS and CDR2 as YFSETQ. The CDR3 has 13 amino acids. In nucleotides, the CDR3 is TGCGCCAGCAGGTCCGGGACAGGGGACGAGCAGTACTTC. Its translation is CASRSGTGDEQYF.

This rearrangement joins TRBV20-1 to TRBJ1-1, with D possibly TRBD1 on 5 matching bases. The CDR3 sequence is 11 residues long. The germline gives CDR1 DFQATT, CDR2 SNEGSKA (reference sequence). The V and J ends lost 7 bases and 5 bases respectively, with 11 bases between them. CDR3 loop: CSGGARTEAFF. Written as DNA, the CDR3 is TGCAGTGGTGGGGCGAGGACTGAAGCTTTCTTT.

The chain combines TRBV7-9 with TRBJ2-6, with D unresolved. CDR1 and CDR2 (germline): SEHNR, FQNEAQ (reference sequence). This CDR3 comprises 13 residues. V lost 6 bases to trimming and J lost 4 bases, with 7 bases between them. CDR3 sequence: CASRPGGANVLTF. The CDR3 DNA reads TGTGCCAGCAGGCCAGGAGGGGCCAACGTCCTGACTTTC.

The genes are TRBV5-8 and TRBJ1-1; 10 bases agree with TRBD1. Germline values: CDR1 SGHTS, CDR2 YDEGEE. V shed 6 bases and J 3 bases; nucleotides not matched to a gene: 8. The CDR3 sequence is 15 residues long. The CDR3 region is CASTPGTGVDTEAFF. DNA for the CDR3: TGTGCCAGCACCCCCGGGACAGGGGTGGACACTGAAGCTTTCTTT.

This chain joins TRBV11-2 and TRBJ1-4, with D possibly TRBD1 on 5 matching bases. Looked up from germline, CDR1 is SGHAT and CDR2 is FQNNGV. The germline V and J ends were trimmed by 5 bases and 8 bases, with 21 bases remaining between them. The CDR3 has 16 residues. CDR3 region: CASSREGQGEGEKLFF. CDR3 nucleotides: TGTGCCAGCAGCCGCGAAGGCCAAGGGGAAGGAGAAAAACTGTTTTTT.

This chain joins TRBV12-3 or TRBV12-4 and TRBJ1-2; D ambiguous. The CDR3 is made up of 13 amino acids. Trimming stripped 2 bases from V and 4 bases from J, with 8 bases between. This chain's CDR3 is CASSLRNGYGYTF. For the CDR3, the DNA is TGTGCCAGCAGTTTAAGGAATGGCTATGGCTACACCTTC.

The chain joins TRBV18 to TRBJ2-7, with 8 bases that match TRBD2. J gave up 0 bases and V 4 bases, and 5 bases lay outside the gene matches. This CDR3 region has 15 residues. Germline V gene data show CDR1 as KGHSH and CDR2 as LQKENI. CDR3 residues: CASSLAGISSYEQYF. CDR3 DNA: TGTGCCAGCTCACTAGCGGGGATTAGCTCCTACGAGCAGTACTTC.

V and J are TRBV24-1 and TRBJ2-1; a weak D match, TRBD1 (5 bases). This CDR3 has 12 residues. Germline CDR1 and CDR2: KGHDR and SFDVKD. Trimming took 3 bases from V and 10 from J, leaving 9 bases between them. The DNA of the CDR3 is TGTGCCACCAGTGATATCGCAGGGGAGCAGTTCTTC. Translated, it gives CATSDIAGEQFF.

This clone occurred a few times. J is TRBJ1-6 and V is TRBV28, with 9 bases fitting TRBD1. CDR3 size: 17 residues. V dropped 4 bases and J dropped 6; count of bases not matched to a gene: 10. Germline CDR1 reads MDHEN; CDR2 reads SYDVKM. CDR3 coding DNA: TGTGCCAGCAGTTCCATCGACAGGGGGTATGGTAATTCACCCCTCCACTTT. Its protein product is CASSSIDRGYGNSPLHF.

The chain links TRBV12-3 or TRBV12-4 to TRBJ1-3; perhaps TRBD1 as D (5 bases). There are 13 residues in the CDR3. Deletions cut 6 bases from V and 4 bases from J, with 10 bases between. CDR3: CASRSGGGNTIYF. For the CDR3, the DNA is TGTGCCAGCAGAAGCGGGGGAGGAAACACCATATATTTT.

This chain links TRBV4-2 with TRBJ2-3; D possibly corresponds to TRBD2 (6 bases). Trimming took off 0 bases at V and 0 bases at J, with 13 bases between the two ends. The CDR3 consists of 17 residues. From germline, CDR1 is LGHNA and CDR2 YNFKEQ. The CDR3 protein is CASSQDPAGTSTDTQYF. The DNA for the CDR3 is TGTGCCAGCAGCCAAGATCCCGCGGGGACCAGCACAGATACGCAGTATTTT.